The 26 T cell receptor beta chains below were found in one sample sequenced in a study of blood T cell repertoires in COVID-19. TCRdb's table, derived via immunoSEQ multiplex PCR, lists solely in-frame clones and lacks some. The data contain 90,000 or so clones, roughly 86% of them singletons. The sequenced sample consisted of peripheral blood. The receptors stem from a human donor in a cohort sampled during active COVID-19.

A single count supports this clone. The chain links TRBV4-2 to TRBJ2-5, with TRBD2 as a possible D gene (5 bases). Germline V gene lookup returns CDR1 LGHNA and CDR2 YNFKEQ. This CDR3 is 17 amino acids long. V lost 0 bases, J lost 4 bases, and 18 bases lay in between. CDR3: CASSQERFEGGRETQYF. CDR3 sequence (DNA): TGTGCCAGCAGCCAAGAGCGGTTTGAGGGTGGAAGAGAGACCCAGTACTTC.

The V gene is TRBV6-4, the J gene TRBJ2-2; D is uncertain. Deletions cut 5 bases from V and 4 bases from J, with 11 bases between. Per the germline V gene, CDR1 is MRHNA and CDR2 is SNTAGT. This CDR3 region has 14 residues. The CDR3: CASSRKSGTGELFF. The CDR3 DNA follows: TGTGCCAGCAGTCGAAAGTCGGGCACCGGGGAGCTGTTTTTT.

The V and J genes are TRBV5-1 and TRBJ1-4; maybe TRBD1 (6 bases). V dropped 5 bases and J dropped 2 bases, with 7 bases sitting between them. Germline CDR1 reads SGHRS; CDR2 reads YFSETQ. This CDR3 contains 13 residues. CDR3 residues: CASSRGTNEKLFF. The CDR3 DNA reads TGCGCCAGCAGTAGGGGGACTAATGAAAAACTGTTTTTT.

The rearrangement links TRBV7-2 to TRBJ1-1; D call uncertain. The germline CDR1 and CDR2 sequences are SGHTA and FQGNSA. The CDR3 is 14 amino acids. V dropped 1 base and J dropped 6 bases, with 12 bases sitting between them. CDR3 nucleotide sequence: TGTGCCAGCAGCTTAGTCGGGGTTGGGGCTGAAGCTTTCTTT. Translation: CASSLVGVGAEAFF. Full variable domain (remainder filled in from reference TRBV7-2 and TRBJ1-1): GAGVSQSPSNKVTEKGKDVELRCDPISGHTALYWYRQSLGQGLEFLIYFQGNSAPDKSGLPSDRFSAERTGGSVSTLTIQRTQQEDSAVYLCASSLVGVGAEAFFGQGTRLTVV.

CDR3 in DNA: TGTGCCAGCAGCCAATCCACAGTGCACAGGGATGGCTACACCTTC. Its protein is CASSQSTVHRDGYTF. The chain employs TRBV16 and TRBJ1-2; D may be TRBD1 (6 bases). Germline CDR1 reads KGHSY; CDR2 reads FQNENV. V lost 0 bases to trimming and J lost 6 bases, with 14 bases between them. The CDR3 length is 15 residues.

The chain links TRBV6-2 or TRBV6-3 to TRBJ2-1; 9 bases agree with TRBD2. This CDR3 is built from 16 residues. Germline V gives CDR1 MNHEY, CDR2 SVGEGT. Trimming cost V 6 bases and J 0 bases; bases outside gene matches: 6. CDR3 in DNA: TGTGCCAGCAGCCGGCTTAGCGGGGGCTCCTACAATGAGCAGTTCTTC. Translating it yields CASSRLSGGSYNEQFF.

The gene calls are TRBV6-2 or TRBV6-3 and TRBJ2-7; 7 bases map to TRBD2. Germline lookup yields CDR1 MNHEY and CDR2 SVGEGT. Trimming removed 2 bases from V and 2 bases from J; junction bases left unmatched: 3. The CDR3 has 14 amino acids. For the CDR3, the DNA is TGTGCCAGCAGTTACGTCGGGGGGACCTACGAGCAGTACTTC. This codes for CASSYVGGTYEQYF.

The V gene is TRBV9, the J gene TRBJ1-6; perhaps TRBD1 as D (5 bases). The CDR3 runs 13 residues. Per the germline V gene, CDR1 is SGDLS and CDR2 is YYNGEE. V lost 4 bases and J 11 bases, leaving 13 bases between the germline ends. This chain's CDR3 is CASSPAGEAPLHF. DNA for the CDR3: TGTGCCAGCAGCCCGGCGGGGGAGGCACCCCTCCACTTT.

The genes are TRBV7-2 and TRBJ2-5; a possible D gene is TRBD1 (5 bases). This CDR3 is built from 14 residues. The V end was cut by 6 bases, the J end by 5 bases, with 16 bases between. CDR1 is SGHTA, CDR2 FQGNSA, per germline. CDR3 DNA: TGTGCCAGCAGTAAATCAGGGATGGTGGAGACCCAGTACTTC. It translates to CASSKSGMVETQYF.

The V gene is TRBV5-4, the J gene TRBJ2-1; D is perhaps TRBD1 (5 bases). The CDR3 runs 15 residues. The V and J ends lost 4 bases and 6 bases respectively, with 17 bases between them. Germline loops: CDR1 SGHNT, CDR2 YYREEE (reference sequence). As DNA, the CDR3 is TGTGCCAGCAGCCTTGACAGCCCGATCGGCAATGAGCAGTTCTTC. Residues: CASSLDSPIGNEQFF.

The J gene is TRBJ1-5, the V gene TRBV19; 7 positions match TRBD1. The V and J ends lost 5 bases and 6 bases, in that order; junction bases with no gene match: 4. CDR3 length: 13 amino acids. Germline V lookup: CDR1 LNHDA, CDR2 SQIVND (reference sequence). This CDR3 is CASSAPGGQPQHF. Here the CDR3 DNA reads TGTGCCAGTAGTGCCCCAGGGGGTCAGCCCCAGCATTTT.

This chain links TRBV20-1 with TRBJ2-5; D unclear. From germline, CDR1 is DFQATT and CDR2 SNEGSKA (reference sequence). The V gene lost 3 bases and the J gene lost 5 bases, with 10 bases spanning the gap. This CDR3 has 12 residues. The DNA for the CDR3 is TGCAGTGCTAGTCGGATCGGGGAGACCCAGTACTTC. Translated, it gives CSASRIGETQYF.

The chain recombines TRBV6-6 with TRBJ1-4, with D possibly TRBD1 on 5 matching bases. Germline CDR1 reads MNHNY; CDR2 reads SVGAGI (reference sequence). V dropped 2 bases and J dropped 3 bases, with 7 bases sitting between them. The CDR3 length is 14 residues. CDR3 nucleotides: TGTGCCAGCAGTTACGGGGGGTCTAATGAAAAACTGTTTTTT. Amino acid sequence: CASSYGGSNEKLFF.

This clone was found a few times. The chain joins TRBV5-1 to TRBJ2-1; 8 bases align to TRBD2. V gave up 4 bases and J gave up 2 bases; unmatched junction bases: 14. The CDR3 is 18 residues long. Per the germline V gene, CDR1 is SGHRS and CDR2 is YFSETQ. CDR3 region: CASSILPSSGGAYNEQFF. CDR3 bases: TGCGCCAGCAGCATCCTTCCTAGCAGCGGGGGAGCCTACAATGAGCAGTTCTTC.

This chain joins TRBV11-2 and TRBJ1-1; D remains ambiguous. This CDR3 is 13 amino acids long. Per germline, CDR1 SGHAT and CDR2 FQNNGV. V was clipped by 2 bases and J by 2 bases, with 6 bases between them. The CDR3 DNA is TGTGCCAGCAGCTTAATGGCTAACACTGAAGCTTTCTTT. Residues: CASSLMANTEAFF. The full variable domain, its missing parts supplied by reference TRBV11-2 and TRBJ1-1, is EAGVAQSPRYKIIEKRQSVAFWCNPISGHATLYWYQQILGQGPKLLIQFQNNGVVDDSQLPKDRFSAERLKGVDSTLKIQPAKLEDSAVYLCASSLMANTEAFFGQGTRLTVV.

This rearrangement joins TRBV28 to TRBJ2-2; 11 bases fit TRBD2. Germline trimming cut 2 bases from V and 6 bases from J; bases unmatched to any gene: 2. Germline V gives CDR1 MDHEN, CDR2 SYDVKM. CDR3 length: 15 residues. The CDR3 spells CASSLELAGAGELFF. As DNA, the CDR3 is TGTGCCAGCAGTTTAGAACTAGCGGGGGCCGGGGAGCTGTTTTTT.

Turning to this clone: Sequence at one end of the junction differs from germline and may be a read error. V gene TRBV15 combines with J gene TRBJ2-1; D unclear. The CDR3 totals 12 residues. Germline V gene lookup returns CDR1 LNHNV and CDR2 YYDKDF (reference sequence). Here the CDR3 reads CATTRPGYEQFF. For the CDR3, the DNA is TGTGCCACCACCAGACCCGGGTATGAGCAGTTCTTC. Supplemented by reference TRBV15 and TRBJ2-1, the full variable domain reads DAMVIQNPRYQVTQFGKPVTLSCSQTLNHNVMYWYQQKSSQAPKLLFHYYDKDFNNEADTPDNFQSRRPNTSFCFLDIRSPGLGDTAMYLCATTRPGYEQFFGPGTRLTVL.

The rearrangement links TRBV25-1 to TRBJ1-1, with D possibly TRBD1 on 5 matching bases. Germline CDR1 reads MGHDK; CDR2 reads SYGVNS. The CDR3 length is 14 residues. V was trimmed by 2 bases and J by 6 bases, leaving 13 bases between them. The CDR3 sequence is CASSEGAGLPEAFF. CDR3 DNA sequence: TGTGCCAGCAGTGAAGGGGCGGGGTTGCCTGAAGCTTTCTTT.

This chain joins TRBV2 and TRBJ2-7; 11 bases are shared with TRBD2. Germline CDR1 reads SNHLY; CDR2 reads FYNNEI. There are 15 residues in the CDR3. V was clipped by 6 bases and J by 2 bases; unmatched bases: 6. The CDR3 spells CASSPLAGAPYEQYF. The DNA of the CDR3 is TGTGCCAGCAGCCCACTAGCGGGGGCACCCTACGAGCAGTACTTC.

This clone was seen just once. The chain has TRBV19 and TRBJ1-6; D is unresolved. CDR3 size: 16 residues. Trimming removed 1 base at V and 0 bases at J, with 7 bases between. Per the germline V gene, CDR1 is LNHDA and CDR2 is SQIVND (reference sequence). DNA of the CDR3: TGTGCCAGTAGTATAGTGTCGGGCTCCTATAATTCACCCCTCCACTTT. Its protein is CASSIVSGSYNSPLHF. The complete variable domain, with remaining parts taken from reference TRBV19 and TRBJ1-6, reads DGGITQSPKYLFRKEGQNVTLSCEQNLNHDAMYWYRQDPGQGLRLIYYSQIVNDFQKGDIAEGYSVSREKKESFPLTVTSAQKNPTAFYLCASSIVSGSYNSPLHFGNGTRLTVT.

The chain is built from TRBV4-2 and TRBJ1-5; D is perhaps TRBD1 (6 bases). V lost 0 bases to trimming and J lost 2 bases, with 11 bases between them. The length of the CDR3 is 16 residues. Germline loops: CDR1 LGHNA, CDR2 YNFKEQ. CDR3 protein: CASSQEGGKGNQPQHF. The CDR3 region has the DNA TGTGCCAGCAGCCAAGAAGGGGGTAAGGGCAATCAGCCCCAGCATTTT.

This chain links TRBV7-2 with TRBJ2-7, with TRBD2 as a possible D gene (6 bases). Germline V gives CDR1 SGHTA, CDR2 FQGNSA. Trimming took 4 bases from V and 0 from J, leaving 16 bases between them. This CDR3 is 16 amino acids long. The CDR3 DNA follows: TGTGCCAGCAGCTCCGGGACTTTCCTCACCTCCTACGAGCAGTACTTC. This encodes CASSSGTFLTSYEQYF. Full variable domain (missing parts from reference TRBV7-2 and TRBJ2-7): GAGVSQSPSNKVTEKGKDVELRCDPISGHTALYWYRQSLGQGLEFLIYFQGNSAPDKSGLPSDRFSAERTGGSVSTLTIQRTQQEDSAVYLCASSSGTFLTSYEQYFGPGTRLTVT.

V usage is TRBV6-5 and J usage is TRBJ1-2; D ambiguous. Germline CDR1 reads MNHEY; CDR2 reads SVGAGI. CDR3 length equals 14 residues. Trimming took off 0 bases at V and 5 bases at J, with 10 bases between the two ends. CDR3 loop: CASSYSIQNYGYTF. In DNA form, the CDR3 reads TGTGCCAGCAGTTACTCAATACAGAATTATGGCTACACCTTC.

The V call is TRBV28, the J call TRBJ1-3; no clear D. Germline loops: CDR1 MDHEN, CDR2 SYDVKM. This CDR3 region has 15 residues. Trimming stripped 4 bases from V and 1 base from J, with 11 bases between. This CDR3 is CASSSFTASGNTIYF. The CDR3 DNA follows: TGTGCCAGCAGTTCTTTTACAGCTTCTGGAAACACCATATATTTT.

The chain is built from TRBV29-1 and TRBJ1-2; TRBD1 matches 8 bases. This CDR3 contains 13 residues. V shed 2 bases and J 2 bases; nucleotides not matched to a gene: 1. Per the germline V gene, CDR1 is SQVTM and CDR2 is ANQGSEA. The DNA of the CDR3 is TGCAGCGTTGAACACAGGGGGAACTATGGCTACACCTTC. Its translation is CSVEHRGNYGYTF.

This clone was observed a handful of times. This rearrangement joins TRBV19 to TRBJ2-1; 11 positions match TRBD2. V lost 7 bases to trimming and J lost 7 bases; unmatched junction nucleotides: 12. CDR1 and CDR2 from the germline V gene are LNHDA and SQIVND (reference sequence). This CDR3 contains 16 residues. CDR3 protein: CASTDNLAGGGNEQFF. The CDR3 nucleotides are TGTGCCAGTACCGACAACCTAGCGGGGGGTGGGAATGAGCAGTTCTTC. The whole variable domain, remainder taken from reference TRBV19 and TRBJ2-1, is DGGITQSPKYLFRKEGQNVTLSCEQNLNHDAMYWYRQDPGQGLRLIYYSQIVNDFQKGDIAEGYSVSREKKESFPLTVTSAQKNPTAFYLCASTDNLAGGGNEQFFGPGTRLTVL.